One and the same sample provided the 16 T cell receptor beta chains below, sequenced in a study of CD8+ T cells in alopecia areata (dated by TCRdb to 2016 to 2019). This specimen's time point label, interpreted: baseline before oral tofacitinib. The receptor library was made with the immunoSEQ multiplex PCR assay. For TCR sequencing, RNA was extracted from every sample and reverse transcribed into cDNA to serve as template. Held by TCRdb, this immuneACCESS table contains in-frame sequences only and omits some clones. Under half of the omission traces to an unresolved V gene where checked; the cause of the rest is unknown. The table for this sample lists 140,000 to 150,000 clones; approximately 50% of them were counted only once. Clones ranked in the top ten supply 0.95% to 1% of the sample. The starting material was CD4+ T cells sorted from blood, obtained at week 0. All receptors derive from a human donor with alopecia areata.

In this sample, this clone is medium-sized. The chain joins TRBV28 to TRBJ2-7, with TRBD2 matching 10 bases. Germline CDR1 reads MDHEN; CDR2 reads SYDVKM. The CDR3 contains 15 residues. The ends lost 6 bases at V and 7 bases at J; junction bases unmatched: 12. CDR3 amino acids: CASSFPGLAKKEQYF. The DNA of the CDR3 is TGTGCCAGCAGCTTTCCGGGACTAGCGAAGAAGGAGCAGTACTTC.

The gene calls are TRBV4-1 and TRBJ2-7, with D perhaps being TRBD1 or TRBD2 (7 bases each). From germline, CDR1 is MGHRA and CDR2 YSYEKL. The CDR3 covers 17 residues. Trimming shortened V by 2 bases and J by 3 bases, and 20 bases separated the two germline ends. The CDR3 here is CASSQIGGLTGIYEQYF. CDR3 DNA sequence: TGCGCCAGCAGCCAAATCGGGGGGCTGACAGGGATCTACGAGCAGTACTTC.

The J gene is TRBJ2-5, the V gene TRBV4-3; weak D call: TRBD2 (5 bases). Germline V CDR1 and CDR2: LGHNA, YSLEER. This CDR3 is 15 amino acids long. Between the trimmed V and J ends, which lost 0 bases and 1 base, there was a span of 9 bases. The CDR3 loop reads CASSQDRLIQETQYF. The CDR3 DNA reads TGCGCCAGCAGCCAAGATAGACTAATCCAAGAGACCCAGTACTTC.

The rearrangement links TRBV7-8 to TRBJ2-5, with no clear D. This CDR3 contains 12 residues. Trimming removed 2 bases at V and 4 bases at J, with 5 bases between. Germline V gene sequence: CDR1 SGHVS, CDR2 FQNEAQ. DNA of the CDR3: TGTGCCAGCAGCTTATTCCTAGAGACCCAGTACTTC. Its protein is CASSLFLETQYF.

This clone was seen more than once but under ten times. V is TRBV4-3 and J is TRBJ1-2; D ambiguous. The CDR3 is 16 residues long. Per the germline V gene, CDR1 is LGHNA and CDR2 is YSLEER. V was cut by 0 bases and J by 6 bases, with 17 bases left in between. In nucleotides, the CDR3 is TGCGCCAGCAGCCAAGATAGCGCGGGGAGAGGGCATGGCTACACCTTC. Translated: CASSQDSAGRGHGYTF.

The chain carries TRBV29-1 and TRBJ2-3, with 8 nucleotides matching TRBD2. V was pared by 7 bases and J by 2 bases, with 11 bases of the junction left unmatched. The CDR3 covers 15 residues. Germline V CDR1 and CDR2: SQVTM, ANQGSEA. CDR3 residues: CSASATSGSTDTQYF. The CDR3 DNA reads as TGCAGCGCGTCGGCCACTAGCGGCTCCACAGATACGCAGTATTTT.

CDR3 amino acids: CASSLQGSDGYTF. For the CDR3, the DNA is TGTGCCAGCAGCTTACAGGGATCTGATGGCTACACCTTC. The rearrangement uses TRBV7-9 and TRBJ1-2; D might be TRBD1 (5 bases). There are 13 residues in the CDR3. V lost 2 bases and J lost 6, with 10 bases in between. Germline assignment: CDR1 SEHNR and CDR2 FQNEAQ (reference sequence).

V usage is TRBV2 and J usage is TRBJ2-7; D is unresolved. The CDR3 contains 13 residues. The germline gives CDR1 SNHLY, CDR2 FYNNEI. Trimming removed 6 bases at V and 2 bases at J, with 11 bases between. The CDR3 DNA reads TGTGCCAGCAGCCTCTTAAGGACCTACGAGCAGTACTTC. Encoded protein: CASSLLRTYEQYF.

V usage is TRBV7-2 and J usage is TRBJ1-5, with TRBD1 as a possible D gene (5 bases). The germline CDR1 and CDR2 sequences are SGHTA and FQGNSA. V was pared by 3 bases and J by 0 bases, with 12 bases between. The CDR3 is 16 residues long. The CDR3 DNA sequence: TGTGCCAGCAGCTTGGCTGGGACGGGTAGCAATCAGCCCCAGCATTTT. Translation: CASSLAGTGSNQPQHF.

This clone has more than one count but fewer than ten. This chain uses TRBV5-4 with TRBJ2-5; 10 positions match TRBD2. Germline V gene lookup returns CDR1 SGHNT and CDR2 YYREEE (reference sequence). This CDR3 is 15 amino acids long. V shed 3 bases, J shed 4 bases, and the junction held 6 bases outside the gene matches. CDR3 sequence: CASSYTLAGVETQYF. The CDR3, as DNA: TGTGCCAGCAGCTATACTCTAGCGGGAGTAGAGACCCAGTACTTC.

The genes are TRBV29-1 and TRBJ1-1; D possibly corresponds to TRBD1 (6 bases). Germline lookup yields CDR1 SQVTM and CDR2 ANQGSEA. The CDR3 spans 13 residues. The V end lost 2 bases, the J end lost 4 bases, and 11 bases lay between the germline ends. CDR3 sequence reads: CSVERGVGTEAFF. Written as DNA, the CDR3 is TGCAGCGTTGAAAGGGGGGTTGGCACTGAAGCTTTCTTT.

This clone has more than one count but fewer than ten. The CDR3 DNA is TGCGCCAGCAGCTTCAACAGCCGTTCGGCCAACGTCCTGACTTTC. Protein product: CASSFNSRSANVLTF. The chain employs TRBV5-1 and TRBJ2-6; D is ambiguous. The germline V gene has CDR1 SGHRS and CDR2 YFSETQ. The CDR3 has 15 amino acids. V was cut by 2 bases and J by 6 bases, with 12 bases left in between.

This clone has a handful of counts. V and J are TRBV7-8 and TRBJ2-7, with D uncertain. Germline lookup yields CDR1 SGHVS and CDR2 FQNEAQ. Trimming took 7 bases from V and 6 from J, leaving 13 bases between them. CDR3 size: 12 residues. CDR3 loop: CASNRAGSEQYF. In DNA, the CDR3 is TGTGCCAGCAATAGGGCAGGCAGCGAGCAGTACTTC.

This clone was counted a few times. The rearrangement joins TRBV29-1 to TRBJ2-3, with D unclear. Trimming took 3 bases from V and 5 from J, leaving 6 bases between them. The germline V gene encodes CDR1 SQVTM and CDR2 ANQGSEA. This CDR3 spans 11 amino acids. The CDR3 DNA reads TGCAGCGTTGATAACTTAGATACGCAGTATTTT. Protein: CSVDNLDTQYF.

This clone turned up a few times. J is TRBJ2-6 and V is TRBV5-1; D possibly corresponds to TRBD2 (6 bases). V shed 2 bases and J shed 0 bases, with 15 bases lying between them. The CDR3 has 18 amino acids. From germline, CDR1 is SGHRS and CDR2 YFSETQ. The CDR3 DNA is TGCGCCAGCAGCTTAATACCGGGACTGGGCTCTGGGGCCAACGTCCTGACTTTC. Amino acid sequence: CASSLIPGLGSGANVLTF.

This clone has only a few counts. The rearrangement joins TRBV2 to TRBJ1-1, with 7 bases identical to TRBD1. Germline assignment: CDR1 SNHLY and CDR2 FYNNEI. The CDR3 contains 15 residues. V lost 3 bases, J lost 4 bases, and 8 bases stayed unmatched. CDR3 in DNA: TGTGCCAGCAGTGAGGAGGGGGCCGCGGGCACTGAAGCTTTCTTT. This sequence encodes CASSEEGAAGTEAFF.